The present entry profiles one T cell receptor beta chain with its context. The antigen is undetermined. Assay runs were performed at deep level. Measured with immunoSEQ multiplex PCR; TCRdb has only the in-frame clones, and not every one. The top ten clones hold 45% of a sample with approximately 95,000 clones, roughly two thirds of them seen once. The sample belongs to a study of shared clonotypes between healthy human individuals. Study context: CD4 naive and CD4 memory each took three plates per donor, while CD8 naive took two and CD8 memory one.

Study results and caveats: Few donors restricted represented genetic and exposure-history diversity.

Donors, healthy HIV-negative adults, lacked recent acute infections or vaccinations. Per the germline V gene, CDR1 is DFQATT and CDR2 is SNEGSKA (reference sequence). The J segment lost 3 bases and the V segment lost 8 bases, leaving 3 bases of the junction unmatched. CDR3 length: 11 residues. This TCR came from a young man in good health. The sample consisted of memory CD8+ T cells sorted from blood. Subset of the sample: CD45RO+ cells pooled with CCR7-negative TemRA cells. The genes are TRBV20-1 and TRBJ2-5; the match to TRBD2 covers 7 bases. The CDR3 loop reads CSTGTKETQYF. In DNA form, the CDR3 reads TGCAGTACCGGGACTAAAGAGACCCAGTACTTC.